This T cell receptor (beta chain) originates from a study of CD8+ T cells in alopecia areata. As the sequencing template, cDNA was produced by extracting RNA and reverse transcribing it. The table came from immunoSEQ multiplex PCR; TCRdb's copy has only in-frame clones and leaves some out. The table records about 120,000 clones, approximately 60% of them present only once. As for treatment: oral pan-JAK inhibitor, 5-10 mg twice daily. Germline V gene data show CDR1 as SGHTA and CDR2 as FQGNSA. The CDR3 is 15 residues long. The V and J ends lost 0 bases and 6 bases, in that order; junction bases with no gene match: 4.

This TCR was sampled from a human donor with alopecia areata. This sample comprised CD4+ T cells sorted from blood, obtained at week 4, from a patient treated with tofacitinib. The chain is built from TRBV7-2 and TRBJ2-7, with 11 bases fitting TRBD2. Written as DNA, the CDR3 is TGTGCCAGCAGCTTAGCTTCTCTAGCGGGAGGCGAGCAGTACTTC. Translation: CASSLASLAGGEQYF.